This T cell receptor beta chain was recovered during a study of Graves' ophthalmopathy and Graves' hyperthyroidism. Amplified TCR beta CDR3 regions were obtained using RNA transcripts as template. An initial RT-PCR round employing HTBI primers preceded a second-round multiplex PCR. TCRdb redid the calling of the multiplex PCR reads with MiXCR, one entry per CDR3 protein. The sample lists some 200,000 distinct CDR3 sequences, roughly 27% seen once, with approximately 8.2% in the top ten. CDR3 length: 14 residues. Per germline, CDR1 DFQATT and CDR2 SNEGSKA (reference sequence). V lost 0 bases and J lost 14, with 17 bases in between.

The rearrangement uses TRBV20-1 and TRBJ1-6; maybe TRBD1 (5 bases). This receptor was identified in a man aged 50 to 59 with Graves' ophthalmopathy. The sample was peripheral blood. The CDR3, as DNA: TGCAGTGCTAGAGATTCGGGGGGTGGTGGGTCCCTCCACTTT. This gives the protein CSARDSGGGGSLHF.